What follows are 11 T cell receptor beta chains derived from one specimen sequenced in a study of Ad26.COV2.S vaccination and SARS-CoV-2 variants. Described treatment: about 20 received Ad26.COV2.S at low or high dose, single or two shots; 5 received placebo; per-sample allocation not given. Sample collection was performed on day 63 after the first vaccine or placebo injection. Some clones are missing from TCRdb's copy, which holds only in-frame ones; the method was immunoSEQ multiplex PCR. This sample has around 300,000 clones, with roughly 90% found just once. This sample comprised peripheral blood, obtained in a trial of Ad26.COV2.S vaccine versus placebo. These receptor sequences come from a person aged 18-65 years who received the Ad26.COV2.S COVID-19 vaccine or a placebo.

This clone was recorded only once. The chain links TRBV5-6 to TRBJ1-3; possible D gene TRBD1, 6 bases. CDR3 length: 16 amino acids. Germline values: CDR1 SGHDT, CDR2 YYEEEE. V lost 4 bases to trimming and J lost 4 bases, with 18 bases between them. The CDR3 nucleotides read TGTGCCAGCAGCCAGGTTGGGGGCCCTCGCGGAAACACCATATATTTT. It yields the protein CASSQVGGPRGNTIYF.

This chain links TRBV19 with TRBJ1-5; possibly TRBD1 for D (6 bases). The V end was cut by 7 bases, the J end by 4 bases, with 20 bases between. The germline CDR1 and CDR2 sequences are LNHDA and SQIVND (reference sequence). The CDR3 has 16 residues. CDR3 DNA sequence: TGTGCCAGTACCCCGAGGCCCCAGGGGTATAATCAGCCCCAGCATTTT. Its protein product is CASTPRPQGYNQPQHF.

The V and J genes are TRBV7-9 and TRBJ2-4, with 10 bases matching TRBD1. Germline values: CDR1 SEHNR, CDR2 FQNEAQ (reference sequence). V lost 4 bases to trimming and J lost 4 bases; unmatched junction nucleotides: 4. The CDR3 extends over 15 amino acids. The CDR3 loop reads CASSYRDRGKNIQYF. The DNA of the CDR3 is TGTGCCAGCAGCTACCGGGACAGGGGTAAAAACATTCAGTACTTC.

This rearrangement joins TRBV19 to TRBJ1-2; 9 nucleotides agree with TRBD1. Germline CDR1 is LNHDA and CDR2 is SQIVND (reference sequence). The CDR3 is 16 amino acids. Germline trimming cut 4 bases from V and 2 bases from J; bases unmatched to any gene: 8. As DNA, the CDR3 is TGTGCCAGTAGTACCTACGGACAGGGGATCAACTATGGCTACACCTTC. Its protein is CASSTYGQGINYGYTF.

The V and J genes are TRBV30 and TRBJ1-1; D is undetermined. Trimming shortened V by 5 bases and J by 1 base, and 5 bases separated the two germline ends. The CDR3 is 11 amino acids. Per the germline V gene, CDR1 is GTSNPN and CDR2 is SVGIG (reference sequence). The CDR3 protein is CAWGWNTEAFF. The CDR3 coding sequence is TGTGCCTGGGGGTGGAACACTGAAGCTTTCTTT.

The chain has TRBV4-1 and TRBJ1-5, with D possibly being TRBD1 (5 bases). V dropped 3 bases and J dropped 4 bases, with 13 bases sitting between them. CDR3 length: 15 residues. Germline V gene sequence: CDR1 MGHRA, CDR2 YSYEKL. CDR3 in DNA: TGCGCCAGCAGCCATTCGACAGACCAGAATCAGCCCCAGCATTTT. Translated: CASSHSTDQNQPQHF.

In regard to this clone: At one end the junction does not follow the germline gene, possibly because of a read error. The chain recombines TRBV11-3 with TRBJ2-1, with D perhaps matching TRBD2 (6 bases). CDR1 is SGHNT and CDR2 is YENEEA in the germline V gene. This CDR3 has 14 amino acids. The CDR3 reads CASHSNSGYNEQFF. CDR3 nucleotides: TGTGCCAGCCATTCGAATAGCGGATACAATGAACAGTTCTTC.

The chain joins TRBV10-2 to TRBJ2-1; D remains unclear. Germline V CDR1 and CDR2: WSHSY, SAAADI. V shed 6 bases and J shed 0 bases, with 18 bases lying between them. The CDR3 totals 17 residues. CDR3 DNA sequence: TGCGCCAGCAGAAACCCTCGACTCTCCGCCTCCTACAATGAGCAGTTCTTC. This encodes CASRNPRLSASYNEQFF.

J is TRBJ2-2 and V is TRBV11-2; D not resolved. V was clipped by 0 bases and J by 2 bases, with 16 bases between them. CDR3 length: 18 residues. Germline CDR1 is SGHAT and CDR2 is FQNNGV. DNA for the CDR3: TGTGCCAGCAGCTTAGATCGGTTTCAAGTCAAAAACACCGGGGAGCTGTTTTTT. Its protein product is CASSLDRFQVKNTGELFF.

The CDR3 region is CASSLDRGPTEAFF. CDR3 DNA: TGTGCCAGCAGCTTGGACAGGGGGCCCACTGAAGCTTTCTTT. The genes are TRBV9 and TRBJ1-1, with TRBD1 matching 11 bases. This CDR3 spans 14 amino acids. Trimming removed 4 bases from V and 4 bases from J; junction bases left unmatched: 3. Per germline, CDR1 SGDLS and CDR2 YYNGEE.

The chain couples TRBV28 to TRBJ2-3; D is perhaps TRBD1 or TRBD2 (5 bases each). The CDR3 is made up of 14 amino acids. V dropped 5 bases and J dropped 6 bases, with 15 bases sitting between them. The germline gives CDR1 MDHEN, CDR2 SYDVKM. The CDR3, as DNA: TGTGCCAGCAGTGGGACCATAGGGGCGGATACGCAGTATTTT. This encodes CASSGTIGADTQYF.